This T cell receptor (beta chain) was documented in a study of T-cell memory formation after mild COVID-19. TCR alpha and TCR beta cDNA libraries carrying sample barcodes and UMIs were produced by 5'RACE using constant-segment primers. TCRdb redid the calling of the 5' RACE reads with MiXCR, one entry per CDR3 protein. The repertoire includes 350,000 to 550,000 distinct CDR3 sequences, roughly 18% of them detected once, and around a fifth sits in the top ten. As concerns this clonotype: Its target is unknown.

Points from the study as a whole: The pre-infection memory compartment contained some responding clones, suggesting cross-reactive memory joined. Clones shrinking between day 15 and 85 showed a balanced CD4/CD8 split, and those that grew later tilted toward CD4+.

What was sequenced was PBMCs or a T cell subset sorted from them (not recorded which). This TCR came from a man between 18 and 35 years old who had mild COVID-19 (a few samples of this study predate the infection). Cell type and time point are not known.

CDR3 in amino acids: CASSARPGHGYTF. The CDR3 bases are TGTGCCAGCAGCGCCCGACCAGGGCATGGCTACACCTTC. J is TRBJ1-2 and V is TRBV9, with a tentative D call TRBD1 (5 bases). This CDR3 is built from 13 residues. With 3 bases removed from V and 6 bases from J, the gap between germline ends came to 12 bases. CDR1 and CDR2 (germline): SGDLS, YYNGEE.